This note documents a single T cell receptor beta chain sequence. This entry is derived from a study of blood T cell repertoires in COVID-19. The CDR3 spans 14 residues. The germline V gene encodes CDR1 WNHNN and CDR2 SYGVQD (reference sequence). The J segment lost 4 bases and the V segment lost 4 bases, leaving 3 bases of the junction unmatched. Assay used: immunoSEQ multiplex PCR; TCRdb lists only in-frame clones, some missing. Here the sample spans about 200,000 clones, over 80% being singletons. The sequenced sample was peripheral blood. The chain has TRBV10-1 and TRBJ2-7; TRBD1 matches 11 bases. The clonotype was recovered from a man in his sixties with COVID-19, enrolled during active disease. The CDR3 here is CASSAGTGGYEQYF. The CDR3 nucleotides read TGCGCCAGCAGTGCCGGGACAGGGGGGTACGAGCAGTACTTC.